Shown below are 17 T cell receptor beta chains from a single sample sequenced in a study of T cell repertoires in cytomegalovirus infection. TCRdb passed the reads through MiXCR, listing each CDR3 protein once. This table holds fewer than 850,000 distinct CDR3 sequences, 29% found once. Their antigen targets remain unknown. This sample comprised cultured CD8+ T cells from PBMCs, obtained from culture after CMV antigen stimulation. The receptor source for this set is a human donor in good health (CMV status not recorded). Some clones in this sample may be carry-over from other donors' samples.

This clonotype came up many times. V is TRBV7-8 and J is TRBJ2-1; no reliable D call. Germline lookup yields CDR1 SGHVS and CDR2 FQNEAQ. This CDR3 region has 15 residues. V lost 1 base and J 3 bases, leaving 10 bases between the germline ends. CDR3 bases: TGTGCCAGCAGCTTAGGAGCTTCGCTCTACAATGAGCAGTTCTTC. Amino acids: CASSLGASLYNEQFF.

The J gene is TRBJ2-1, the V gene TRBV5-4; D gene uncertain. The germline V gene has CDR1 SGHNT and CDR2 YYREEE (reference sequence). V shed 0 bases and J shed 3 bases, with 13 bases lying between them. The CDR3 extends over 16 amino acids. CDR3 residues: CASSLGPGLDYNEQFF. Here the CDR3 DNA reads TGTGCCAGCAGCTTGGGGCCGGGCCTGGACTACAATGAGCAGTTCTTC.

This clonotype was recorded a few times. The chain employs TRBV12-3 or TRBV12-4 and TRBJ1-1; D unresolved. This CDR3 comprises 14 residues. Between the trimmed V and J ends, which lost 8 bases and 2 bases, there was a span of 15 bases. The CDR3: CASWTLGKNTEAFF. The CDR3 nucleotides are TGTGCCAGCTGGACCTTGGGGAAAAACACTGAAGCTTTCTTT.

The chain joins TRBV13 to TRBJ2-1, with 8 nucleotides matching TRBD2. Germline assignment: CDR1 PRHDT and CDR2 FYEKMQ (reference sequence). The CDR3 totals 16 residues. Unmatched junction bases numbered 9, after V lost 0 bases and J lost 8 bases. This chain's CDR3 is CASSLGVGGAVDEQFF. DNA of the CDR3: TGTGCCAGCAGCTTAGGAGTCGGGGGGGCCGTGGATGAGCAGTTCTTC.

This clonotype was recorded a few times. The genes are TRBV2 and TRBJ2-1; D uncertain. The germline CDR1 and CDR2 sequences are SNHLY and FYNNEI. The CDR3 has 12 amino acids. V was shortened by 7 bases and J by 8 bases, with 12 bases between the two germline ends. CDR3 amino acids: CASTWTLDEQFF. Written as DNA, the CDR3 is TGTGCCAGCACTTGGACGCTGGATGAGCAGTTCTTC.

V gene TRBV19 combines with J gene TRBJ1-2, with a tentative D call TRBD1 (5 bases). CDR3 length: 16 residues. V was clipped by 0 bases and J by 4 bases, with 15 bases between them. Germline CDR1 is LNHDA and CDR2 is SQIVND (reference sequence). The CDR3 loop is CASSIEAGLVSYGYTF. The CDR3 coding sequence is TGTGCCAGTAGTATAGAGGCAGGGCTTGTAAGCTATGGCTACACCTTC.

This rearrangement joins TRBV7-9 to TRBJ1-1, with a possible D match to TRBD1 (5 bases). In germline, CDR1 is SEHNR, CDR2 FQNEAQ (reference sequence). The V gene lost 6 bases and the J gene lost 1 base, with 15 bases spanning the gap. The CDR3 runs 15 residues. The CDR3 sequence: CASSRLSGKNTEAFF. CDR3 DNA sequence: TGTGCCAGCAGTCGACTGTCAGGGAAGAACACTGAAGCTTTCTTT. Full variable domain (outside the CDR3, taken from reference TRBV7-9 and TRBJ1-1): DTGVSQNPRHKITKRGQNVTFRCDPISEHNRLYWYRQTLGQGPEFLTYFQNEAQLEKSRLLSDRFSAERPKGSFSTLEIQRTEQGDSAMYLCASSRLSGKNTEAFFGQGTRLTVV.

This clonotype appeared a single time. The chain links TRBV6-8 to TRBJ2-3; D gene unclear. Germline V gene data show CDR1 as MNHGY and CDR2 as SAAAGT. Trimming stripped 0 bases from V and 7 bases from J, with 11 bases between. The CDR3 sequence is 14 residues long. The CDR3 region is CASSYSTTDHTQYF. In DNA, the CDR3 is TGTGCCAGCAGTTACTCAACAACAGACCATACGCAGTATTTT.

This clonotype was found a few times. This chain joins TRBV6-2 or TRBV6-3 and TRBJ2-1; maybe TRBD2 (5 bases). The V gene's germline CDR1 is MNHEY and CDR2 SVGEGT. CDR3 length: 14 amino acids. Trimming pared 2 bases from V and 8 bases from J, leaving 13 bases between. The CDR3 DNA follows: TGTGCCAGCAGTTACCGTAGCTGGGGAGATGAGCAGTTCTTC. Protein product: CASSYRSWGDEQFF.

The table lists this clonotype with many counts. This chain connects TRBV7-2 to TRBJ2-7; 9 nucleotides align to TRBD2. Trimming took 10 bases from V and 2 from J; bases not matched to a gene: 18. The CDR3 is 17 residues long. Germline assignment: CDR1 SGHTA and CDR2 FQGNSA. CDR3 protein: CATLIGGRGGRTYEQYV. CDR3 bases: TGTGCCACCCTGATTGGGGGGCGGGGGGGAAGAACCTACGAGCAGTACGTC.

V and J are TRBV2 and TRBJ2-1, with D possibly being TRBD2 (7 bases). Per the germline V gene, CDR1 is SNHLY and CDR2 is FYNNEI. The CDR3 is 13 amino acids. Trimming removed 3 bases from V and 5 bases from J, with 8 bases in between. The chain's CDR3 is CASSEGGHNEQFF. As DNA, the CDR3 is TGTGCCAGCAGTGAGGGGGGGCACAATGAGCAGTTCTTC.

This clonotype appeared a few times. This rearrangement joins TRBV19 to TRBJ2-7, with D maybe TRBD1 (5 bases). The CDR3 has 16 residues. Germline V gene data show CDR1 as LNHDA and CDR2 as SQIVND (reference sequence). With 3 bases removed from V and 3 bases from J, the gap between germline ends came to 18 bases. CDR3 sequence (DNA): TGTGCCAGTAGTATCTTATTGGGGCAGGAGATCTACGAGCAGTACTTC. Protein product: CASSILLGQEIYEQYF.

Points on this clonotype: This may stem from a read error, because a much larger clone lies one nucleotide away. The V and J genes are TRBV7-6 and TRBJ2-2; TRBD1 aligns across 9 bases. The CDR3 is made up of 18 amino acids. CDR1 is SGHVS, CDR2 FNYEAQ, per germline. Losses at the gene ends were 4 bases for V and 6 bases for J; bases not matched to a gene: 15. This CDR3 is CASSYTPGTGFFAGELFF. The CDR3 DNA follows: TGTGCCAGCAGCTACACGCCCGGGACAGGGTTTTTCGCCGGGGAGCTGTTTTTT.

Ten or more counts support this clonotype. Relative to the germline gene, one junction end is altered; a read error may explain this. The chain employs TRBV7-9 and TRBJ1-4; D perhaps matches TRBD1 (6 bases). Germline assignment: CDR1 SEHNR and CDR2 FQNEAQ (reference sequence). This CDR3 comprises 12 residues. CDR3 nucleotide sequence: TGTGCCAGCAGCTCCGGTTGGGACATTAGGGTTTTT. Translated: CASSSGWDIRVF.

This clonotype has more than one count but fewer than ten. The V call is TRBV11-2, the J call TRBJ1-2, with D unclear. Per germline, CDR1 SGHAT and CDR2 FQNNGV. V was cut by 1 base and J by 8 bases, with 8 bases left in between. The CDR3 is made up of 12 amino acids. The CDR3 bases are TGTGCCAGCAGCTTAGGTATCACCGGCTACACCTTC. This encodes CASSLGITGYTF.

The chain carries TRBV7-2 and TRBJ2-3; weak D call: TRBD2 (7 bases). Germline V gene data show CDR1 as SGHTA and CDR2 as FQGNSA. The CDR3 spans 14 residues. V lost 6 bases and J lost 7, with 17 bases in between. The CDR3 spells CASSREGGKNTQYF. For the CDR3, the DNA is TGTGCCAGCAGTAGGGAGGGGGGGAAAAATACGCAGTATTTT.

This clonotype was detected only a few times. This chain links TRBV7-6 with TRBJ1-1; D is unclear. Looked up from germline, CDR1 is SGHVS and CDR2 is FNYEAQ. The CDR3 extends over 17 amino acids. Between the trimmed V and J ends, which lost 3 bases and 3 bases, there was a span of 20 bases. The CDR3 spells CASSLIGEQARDTEAFF. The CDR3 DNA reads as TGTGCCAGCAGCTTGATTGGTGAGCAGGCCCGCGACACTGAAGCTTTCTTT.